Listed here are 9 T cell receptor beta chains from one sample, sequenced in a study of blood T cell repertoires in COVID-19. Assay used: immunoSEQ multiplex PCR; TCRdb lists only in-frame clones, some missing. The sample records under 350,000 clones, around 89% being singletons. The sample comprised peripheral blood. The receptors originated from a man between 35 and 55 years old with acute or convalescent COVID-19.

The chain links TRBV14 to TRBJ2-1, with a tentative D call TRBD1 (6 bases). Germline-derived CDR1 and CDR2 are SGHDN and FVKESK. This CDR3 spans 16 amino acids. The V gene lost 5 bases and the J gene lost 0 bases, with 14 bases spanning the gap. CDR3 coding DNA: TGTGCCAGCAGCTCACCGGGACAAACCTCCTACAATGAGCAGTTCTTC. This encodes CASSSPGQTSYNEQFF.

The rearrangement uses TRBV19 and TRBJ2-2; TRBD1 aligns across 7 bases. The V segment lost 4 bases and the J segment 2 bases; nucleotides outside the gene matches: 7. Germline V gene lookup returns CDR1 LNHDA and CDR2 SQIVND (reference sequence). The CDR3 loop spans 16 amino acids. The CDR3 protein is CASSRTGDLNTGELFF. In nucleotides, the CDR3 is TGTGCCAGTAGTAGGACAGGCGACCTTAACACCGGGGAGCTGTTTTTT.

This clone was observed a few times. The chain recombines TRBV6-1 with TRBJ2-3; D may be TRBD2 (5 bases). The CDR3 covers 14 residues. Germline lookup yields CDR1 MNHNS and CDR2 SASEGT. V dropped 2 bases and J dropped 10 bases, with 16 bases sitting between them. CDR3 coding DNA: TGTGCCAGCAGTGAAAGAGGGCCAATTCCCGCGCAGTATTTT. Residues: CASSERGPIPAQYF.

The J gene is TRBJ1-2, the V gene TRBV15; 8 bases line up with TRBD1. Germline loops: CDR1 LNHNV, CDR2 YYDKDF (reference sequence). Trimming removed 0 bases from V and 6 bases from J; junction bases left unmatched: 3. This CDR3 contains 14 residues. This CDR3 is CATSRERTGNGYTF. The CDR3 bases are TGTGCCACCAGCAGAGAAAGGACAGGGAATGGCTACACCTTC.

In regard to this clone: Other nucleotide sequences from this sample produce the same CDR3. V and J are TRBV5-5 and TRBJ1-2, with D possibly being TRBD1 (5 bases). CDR1 and CDR2 (germline): SGHKS, YYEKEE (reference sequence). The CDR3 extends over 14 amino acids. V lost 2 bases, J lost 0 bases, and 8 bases lay in between. The CDR3 DNA reads as TGTGCCAGCAGCTTTGACAGAGCTAACTATGGCTACACCTTC. Amino acids: CASSFDRANYGYTF.

The sample holds one count of this clone. The genes are TRBV27 and TRBJ1-2, with D possibly being TRBD1 (5 bases). Germline CDR1 reads MNHEY; CDR2 reads SMNVEV (reference sequence). The V and J ends lost 6 bases and 8 bases respectively, with 22 bases between them. This CDR3 comprises 15 residues. The CDR3 region is CASRNLGRVFEGYTF. The CDR3 DNA reads TGTGCCAGCAGAAATTTGGGCAGGGTTTTCGAAGGCTACACCTTC.

The rearrangement uses TRBV11-2 and TRBJ2-1, with 9 nucleotides matching TRBD2. The V segment lost 5 bases and the J segment 1 base; nucleotides outside the gene matches: 12. CDR3 size: 18 residues. Per germline, CDR1 SGHAT and CDR2 FQNNGV. This CDR3 is CASSPLLWSGGSYNEQFF. Here the CDR3 DNA reads TGTGCCAGCAGCCCCCTTTTGTGGAGCGGGGGGTCCTACAATGAGCAGTTCTTC.

The CDR3 region is CAWSVGTGGFYTF. CDR3 bases: TGTGCCTGGAGTGTTGGTACAGGGGGCTTCTACACCTTC. The V call is TRBV30, the J call TRBJ1-2, with 9 bases matching TRBD1. CDR3 size: 13 residues. In germline, CDR1 is GTSNPN, CDR2 SVGIG (reference sequence). After removal of 0 bases from V and 10 bases from J, the junction contained 6 bases not matched to a gene.

The chain uses TRBV27 and TRBJ2-3, with 9 nucleotides matching TRBD1. V lost 1 base, J lost 1 base, and 3 bases stayed unmatched. The CDR3 has 16 amino acids. In germline, CDR1 is MNHEY, CDR2 SMNVEV (reference sequence). CDR3 amino acids: CASSLFGDRGTDTQYF. The CDR3 nucleotides are TGTGCCAGCAGTTTATTTGGGGACAGGGGCACAGATACGCAGTATTTT.